Below are 14 T cell receptor beta chains sequenced from a single sample in a study of OX40 agonist ivuxolimab in advanced cancers. Here immunoSEQ multiplex PCR was the method, and the copy in TCRdb shows in-frame clones only, minus some. The sample has around 43,000 clones; approximately 86% are singletons. This sample comprised CD4+ or CD8+ T cells sorted from blood, obtained in a trial of the OX40 agonist ivuxolimab. The receptors were gathered from an adult with an advanced solid tumor such as melanoma, head and neck, liver or kidney cancer.

J is TRBJ2-1 and V is TRBV19; D unclear. The germline V and J ends were trimmed by 4 bases and 0 bases, with 10 bases remaining between them. The CDR3 runs 15 residues. CDR1 is LNHDA, CDR2 SQIVND, per germline (reference sequence). CDR3 nucleotides: TGTGCCAGTAGTAGATCTCTGAGCTCCTACAATGAGCAGTTCTTC. Translation gives CASSRSLSSYNEQFF.

This clone was seen once. V gene TRBV27 combines with J gene TRBJ1-2, with 8 bases that match TRBD1. V gave up 1 base and J gave up 8 bases; unmatched junction bases: 6. The CDR3 has 14 amino acids. Germline loops: CDR1 MNHEY, CDR2 SMNVEV (reference sequence). CDR3 region: CASSLFAGGKGYTF. In nucleotides, the CDR3 is TGTGCCAGCAGTTTATTCGCAGGGGGCAAGGGCTACACCTTC.

Sample share makes this clone medium-sized (0.01 to 0.1%). The CDR3 region has the DNA TGTGCCAGCAGTTATGGACAGTTAGGGACCTCGTACGAGCAGTACTTC. Its translation is CASSYGQLGTSYEQYF. The V and J genes are TRBV27 and TRBJ2-7; a weak D match, TRBD1 (6 bases). Trimming pared 4 bases from V and 4 bases from J, leaving 20 bases between. CDR1 MNHEY and CDR2 SMNVEV come from the germline V gene (reference sequence). This CDR3 contains 16 residues.

The V call is TRBV16, the J call TRBJ2-5; D might be TRBD2 (5 bases). The CDR3 is 13 residues long. The V end lost 4 bases, the J end lost 13 bases, and 19 bases lay between the germline ends. The germline CDR1 and CDR2 sequences are KGHSY and FQNENV. The CDR3 bases are TGTGCCAGCAGCCCGGTCCGGGGAATCGAGGTGTACTTC. The encoded protein is CASSPVRGIEVYF.

V is TRBV25-1 and J is TRBJ2-5, with D possibly matching TRBD2 (5 bases). The CDR3 loop spans 14 amino acids. CDR1 is MGHDK, CDR2 SYGVNS, per germline. Trimming took 4 bases from V and 5 from J, leaving 14 bases between them. The CDR3 region is CASSGWGEIETQYF. The CDR3 region has the DNA TGTGCCAGCAGTGGATGGGGAGAAATCGAGACCCAGTACTTC.

V usage is TRBV27 and J usage is TRBJ2-1; TRBD1 is a possible D gene (6 bases). Germline CDR1 reads MNHEY; CDR2 reads SMNVEV (reference sequence). The CDR3 length is 15 residues. Trimming removed 6 bases at V and 2 bases at J, with 14 bases between. This CDR3 reads CASRLDSFAYNEQFF. The CDR3 region has the DNA TGTGCCAGCAGGCTGGACAGTTTTGCCTACAATGAGCAGTTCTTC.

The chain couples TRBV7-9 to TRBJ2-5; 7 bases fit TRBD2. Germline lookup yields CDR1 SEHNR and CDR2 FQNEAQ (reference sequence). V shed 4 bases, J shed 5 bases, and the junction held 10 bases outside the gene matches. The CDR3 runs 15 residues. The DNA for the CDR3 is TGTGCCAGCAGCTCCCCTCGACTAGCTTTTGAGACCCAGTACTTC. Residues: CASSSPRLAFETQYF.

This chain links TRBV7-8 with TRBJ1-2, with D hard to call. This CDR3 region has 15 residues. Deletions cut 3 bases from V and 1 base from J, with 12 bases between. Germline CDR1 reads SGHVS; CDR2 reads FQNEAQ. The CDR3 reads CASSLAVKLNYGYTF. The CDR3 DNA is TGTGCCAGCAGCTTGGCAGTGAAACTTAACTATGGCTACACCTTC.

V is TRBV2 and J is TRBJ2-3, with TRBD2 identical over 12 bases. V was pared by 5 bases and J by 5 bases, with 8 bases of the junction left unmatched. The CDR3 spans 16 residues. Germline V gives CDR1 SNHLY, CDR2 FYNNEI. The CDR3 here is CASSHRLAGEGDTQYF. CDR3 bases: TGTGCCAGCAGTCATCGACTAGCGGGAGAAGGAGATACGCAGTATTTT.

The V call is TRBV4-2, the J call TRBJ1-1, with D hard to call. Germline V CDR1 and CDR2: LGHNA, YNFKEQ. Trimming left V 3 bases short and J 0 bases short, with 8 bases between. The CDR3 spans 14 residues. CDR3 DNA: TGTGCCAGCAGCCAGCCCTCTTTGAACACTGAAGCTTTCTTT. It yields the protein CASSQPSLNTEAFF.

The chain joins TRBV6-5 to TRBJ1-2; no clear D gene. Trimming left V 0 bases short and J 1 base short, with 9 bases between. This CDR3 spans 15 amino acids. Germline V CDR1 and CDR2: MNHEY, SVGAGI. In DNA, the CDR3 is TGTGCCAGCAGTTACTCGGCCCAGGTTAACTATGGCTACACCTTC. It specifies CASSYSAQVNYGYTF.

The chain links TRBV27 to TRBJ1-2, with D tentatively TRBD1 (6 bases). Germline CDR1 reads MNHEY; CDR2 reads SMNVEV (reference sequence). V lost 1 base and J lost 5, with 17 bases in between. The CDR3 has 16 amino acids. CDR3 residues: CASSLYPGAGAYGYTF. The CDR3 DNA is TGTGCCAGCAGTTTATACCCCGGGGCAGGGGCATATGGCTACACCTTC.

The J gene is TRBJ1-2, the V gene TRBV6-1, with TRBD1 identical over 8 bases. The CDR3 is 14 residues long. CDR1 and CDR2 from the germline V gene are MNHNS and SASEGT. With 11 bases clipped from V and 4 bases from J, the junction kept 12 bases outside the gene matches. This CDR3 reads CAGGAGGSSYGYTF. The DNA of the CDR3 is TGTGCCGGGGGGGCAGGGGGCAGTAGCTATGGCTACACCTTC.

This clone was seen a single time. This chain links TRBV4-3 with TRBJ2-3; 8 bases align to TRBD2. The CDR3 loop spans 15 amino acids. V trimming: 8 bases; J trimming: 2 bases; junction bases outside the gene matches: 9. Germline-derived CDR1 and CDR2 are LGHNA and YSLEER. The CDR3 protein is CASQEIAGHTDTQYF. Written as DNA, the CDR3 is TGCGCCAGCCAGGAGATAGCGGGACACACAGATACGCAGTATTTT.